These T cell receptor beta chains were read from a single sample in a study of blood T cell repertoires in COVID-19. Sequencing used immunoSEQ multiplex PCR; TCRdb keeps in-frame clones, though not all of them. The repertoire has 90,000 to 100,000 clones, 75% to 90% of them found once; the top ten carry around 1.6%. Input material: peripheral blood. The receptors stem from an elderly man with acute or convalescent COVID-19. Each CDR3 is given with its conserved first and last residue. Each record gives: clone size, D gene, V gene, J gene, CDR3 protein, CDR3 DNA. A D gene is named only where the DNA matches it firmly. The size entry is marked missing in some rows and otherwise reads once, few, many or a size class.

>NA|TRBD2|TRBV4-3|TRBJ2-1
CASSQELQREGYEQFF
TGCGCCAGCAGCCAAGAACTGCAGCGGGAGGGCTATGAGCAGTTCTTC
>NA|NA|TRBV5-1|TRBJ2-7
CASSLGQHSYEQYF
TGCGCCAGCAGCTTGGGACAGCACTCCTACGAGCAGTACTTC
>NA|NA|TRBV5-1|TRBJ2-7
CASSLGPQGVARTYEQYF
TGCGCCAGCAGCCTGGGGCCACAGGGTGTCGCACGAACCTACGAGCAGTACTTC
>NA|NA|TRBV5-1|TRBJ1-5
CASSLDGQGEEQPQHF
TGCGCCAGCAGCTTGGATGGCCAGGGTGAGGAACAGCCCCAGCATTTT
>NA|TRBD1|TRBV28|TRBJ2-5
CASSFPGQGLETQYF
TGTGCCAGCAGTTTTCCAGGACAGGGCTTAGAGACCCAGTACTTC
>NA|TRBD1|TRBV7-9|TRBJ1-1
CASSPTTGGTEAFF
TGTGCCAGCAGCCCTACGACAGGGGGAACTGAAGCTTTCTTT
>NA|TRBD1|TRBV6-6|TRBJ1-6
CASRGQVNNSPLHF
TGTGCCAGCAGAGGACAGGTCAATAATTCACCCCTCCACTTT
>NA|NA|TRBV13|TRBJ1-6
CASSLQGWSPLHF
TGTGCCAGCAGCTTGCAGGGTTGGTCACCCCTCCACTTT
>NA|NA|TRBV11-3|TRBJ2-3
CASSLYDRSTQYF
TGTGCCAGCAGCTTATATGACAGGAGTACGCAGTATTTT
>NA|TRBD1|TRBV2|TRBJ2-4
CASSRRGQGNENIQYF
TGTGCCAGCTCACGCAGGGGACAGGGGAACGAAAACATTCAGTACTTC
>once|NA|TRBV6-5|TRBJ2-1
CASSYLGDRNEQFF
TGTGCCAGCAGTTACTTGGGAGATAGGAATGAGCAGTTCTTC
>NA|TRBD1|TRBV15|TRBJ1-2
CATSRGQGADYGYTF
TGTGCCACCAGCAGAGGACAGGGGGCCGACTATGGCTACACCTTC
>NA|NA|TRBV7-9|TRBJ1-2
CASSLAGAQLGYTF
TGTGCCAGCAGCTTAGCGGGGGCGCAATTGGGCTACACCTTC
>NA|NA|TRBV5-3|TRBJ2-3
CARSLNSASTDTQYF
TGTGCCAGAAGCTTGAATTCAGCGAGCACAGATACGCAGTATTTT
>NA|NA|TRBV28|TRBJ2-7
CASSGGTVYEQYF
TGTGCCAGCAGTGGCGGGACTGTCTACGAGCAGTACTTC
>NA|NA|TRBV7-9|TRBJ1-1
CASSPGGVRGTEAFF
TGTGCCAGCAGCCCGGGAGGGGTTCGAGGCACTGAAGCTTTCTTT
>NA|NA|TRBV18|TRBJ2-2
CASSPMTPTNTGELFF
TGTGCCAGCTCACCAATGACACCCACGAACACCGGGGAGCTGTTTTTT
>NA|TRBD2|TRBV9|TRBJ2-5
CASGLLGGAAETQYF
TGTGCCAGCGGACTCCTCGGGGGGGCGGCGGAGACCCAGTACTTC
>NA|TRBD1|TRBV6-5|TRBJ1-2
CASSFSPTGGYGYTF
TGTGCCAGCAGTTTCAGCCCGACAGGGGGCTATGGCTACACCTTC
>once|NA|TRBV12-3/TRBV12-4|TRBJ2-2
CASSFASRELFF
TGTGCCAGCAGTTTCGCCAGTCGGGAGCTGTTTTTT
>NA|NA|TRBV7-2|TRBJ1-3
CASSSTFASGNTIYF
TGTGCCAGCAGCTCGACTTTCGCCTCTGGAAACACCATATATTTT
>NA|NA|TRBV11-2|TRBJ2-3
CASSLLASSDTQYF
TGTGCCAGCAGCTTACTAGCGAGCTCAGATACGCAGTATTTT
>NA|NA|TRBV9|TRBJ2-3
CASSVAEGRGYADTQYF
TGTGCCAGCAGCGTAGCAGAGGGAAGGGGGTATGCAGATACGCAGTATTTT
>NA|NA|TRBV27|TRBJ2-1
CASSSPREKSRNEQFF
TGTGCCAGCAGTTCCCCACGGGAGAAGTCTAGGAATGAGCAGTTCTTC
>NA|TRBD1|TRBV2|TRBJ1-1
CASSEVPPGTDTEAFF
TGTGCCAGCAGTGAAGTTCCGCCAGGGACAGACACTGAAGCTTTCTTT
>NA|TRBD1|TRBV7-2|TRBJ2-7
CASSFGWSGGSYEQYF
TGTGCCAGCAGCTTCGGTTGGTCAGGGGGCTCCTACGAGCAGTACTTC
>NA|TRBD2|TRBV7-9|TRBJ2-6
CASSYWGGSGANVLTF
TGTGCCAGCAGCTACTGGGGGGGCTCTGGGGCCAACGTCCTGACTTTC
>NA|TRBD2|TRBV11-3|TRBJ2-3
CASSHGLAGADTQYF
TGTGCCAGCAGCCACGGACTAGCGGGGGCAGATACGCAGTATTTT
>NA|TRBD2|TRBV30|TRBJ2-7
CAWSRTSGPYEQYF
TGTGCCTGGAGTAGGACTAGCGGCCCCTACGAGCAGTACTTC
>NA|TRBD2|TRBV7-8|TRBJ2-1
CASSAAGVIEQFF
TGTGCCAGCAGCGCAGCGGGAGTTATTGAGCAGTTCTTC
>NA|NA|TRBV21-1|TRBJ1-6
CASTEDRLHNSPLHF
TGTGCCAGCACCGAGGACAGGCTTCATAATTCACCCCTCCACTTT
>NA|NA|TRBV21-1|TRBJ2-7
CASSKALWRKTYEQYF
TGTGCCAGCAGCAAAGCGCTCTGGCGGAAGACCTACGAGCAGTACTTC
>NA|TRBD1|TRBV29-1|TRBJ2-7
CSVGQGLSYEQYF
TGCAGCGTTGGACAGGGGCTTTCCTACGAGCAGTACTTC
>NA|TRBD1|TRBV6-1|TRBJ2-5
CASSAYVPGQGGETQYF
TGTGCCAGCAGTGCCTACGTCCCGGGACAGGGTGGTGAGACCCAGTACTTC
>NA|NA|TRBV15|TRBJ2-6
CATSRDRSGASGANVLTF
TGTGCCACCAGCAGAGATCGGTCAGGGGCCTCTGGGGCCAACGTCCTGACTTTC
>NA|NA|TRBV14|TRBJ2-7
CASSHDVRQVGFNYEQYF
TGTGCCAGCAGCCACGATGTAAGACAGGTGGGTTTTAACTACGAGCAGTACTTC
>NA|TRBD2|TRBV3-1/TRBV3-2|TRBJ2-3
CASSPLTSGIIRTDTQYF
TGTGCCAGCAGCCCCTTGACTAGCGGGATAATTAGGACAGATACGCAGTATTTT
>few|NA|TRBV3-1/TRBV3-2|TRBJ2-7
CASSPQGISYEQYF
TGTGCCAGCAGCCCCCAGGGTATCTCCTACGAGCAGTACTTC
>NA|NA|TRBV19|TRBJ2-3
CASAAGRSTDTQYF
TGTGCCAGCGCCGCGGGGCGGAGCACAGATACGCAGTATTTT
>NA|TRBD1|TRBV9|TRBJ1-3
CASSFGTARSGNTIYF
TGTGCCAGCAGCTTCGGGACAGCCCGGTCGGGAAACACCATATATTTT
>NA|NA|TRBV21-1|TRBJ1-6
CASECPGTGVNSPLHF
TGTGCCAGCGAGTGTCCTGGGACAGGGGTTAATTCACCCCTCCACTTT
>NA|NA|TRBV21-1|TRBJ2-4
CASSKEAILAKNIQYF
TGTGCCAGCAGCAAAGAAGCAATTCTAGCCAAAAACATTCAGTACTTC
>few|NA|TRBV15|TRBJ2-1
CATSRDQGTGPFF
TGTGCCACCAGCAGAGATCAGGGAACAGGTCCGTTCTTC
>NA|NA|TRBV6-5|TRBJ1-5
CASSTTGQKHQPQHF
TGTGCCAGCAGCACAACCGGACAGAAACATCAGCCCCAGCATTTT
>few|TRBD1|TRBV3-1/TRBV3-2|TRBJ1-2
CASSPTASRDRGPNYGYTF
TGTGCCAGCAGCCCTACCGCCTCCCGGGACAGGGGACCGAACTATGGCTACACCTTC
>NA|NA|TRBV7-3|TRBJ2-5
CASSLLPSNFETQYF
TGTGCCAGCAGCTTATTGCCTAGCAATTTTGAGACCCAGTACTTC
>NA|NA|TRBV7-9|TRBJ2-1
CASSLGPGRQDNEQFF
TGTGCCAGCAGCTTAGGGCCAGGGAGGCAGGACAATGAGCAGTTCTTC
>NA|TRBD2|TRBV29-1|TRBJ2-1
CSVDVLAVNNEQFF
TGCAGCGTTGATGTACTAGCGGTGAACAATGAGCAGTTCTTC
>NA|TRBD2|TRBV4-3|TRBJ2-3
CASSSAGREGTDTQYF
TGCGCCAGCAGCTCAGCAGGGCGGGAGGGCACAGATACGCAGTATTTT
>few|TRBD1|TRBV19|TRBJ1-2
CASSRGGQGVFRGYTF
TGTGCCAGTAGCCGCGGGGGACAGGGAGTATTTCGTGGCTACACCTTC
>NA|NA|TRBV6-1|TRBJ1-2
CASSERVGYTF
TGTGCCAGCAGTGAGAGAGTCGGCTACACCTTC